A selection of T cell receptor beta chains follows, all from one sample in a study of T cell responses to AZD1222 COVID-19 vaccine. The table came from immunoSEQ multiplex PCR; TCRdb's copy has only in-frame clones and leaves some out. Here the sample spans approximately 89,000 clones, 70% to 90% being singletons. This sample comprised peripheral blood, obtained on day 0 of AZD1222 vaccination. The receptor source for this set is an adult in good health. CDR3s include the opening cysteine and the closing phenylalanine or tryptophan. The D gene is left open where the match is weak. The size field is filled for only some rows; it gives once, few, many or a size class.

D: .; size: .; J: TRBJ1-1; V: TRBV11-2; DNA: TGTGCCAGCAGCCCCGACACCGGGGCCAGCACTGAAGCTTTCTTT; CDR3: CASSPDTGASTEAFF
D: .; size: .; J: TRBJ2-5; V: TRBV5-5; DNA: TGTGCCAGCAGCTTAGGTCCCACAGAGACCCAGTACTTC; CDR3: CASSLGPTETQYF
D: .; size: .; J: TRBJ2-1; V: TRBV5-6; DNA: TGTGCCAGCAGCTCTACGTCGGAGCAGTTCTTC; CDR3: CASSSTSEQFF
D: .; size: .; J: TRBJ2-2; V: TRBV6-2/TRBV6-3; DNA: TGTGCCAGCAGTTATGCGCGTACCGGGGAGCTGTTTTTT; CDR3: CASSYARTGELFF
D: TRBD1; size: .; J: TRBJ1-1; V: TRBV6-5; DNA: TGTGCCAGCAGCGGACAGGAGGACACTGAAGCTTTCTTT; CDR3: CASSGQEDTEAFF
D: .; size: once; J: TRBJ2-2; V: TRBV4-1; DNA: TGCGCCAGCAGCCGAGAGAAGACGAACACCGGGGAGCTGTTTTTT; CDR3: CASSREKTNTGELFF
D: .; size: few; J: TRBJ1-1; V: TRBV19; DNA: TGTGCCAGTATAGGGTTCACTGAAGCTTTCTTT; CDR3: CASIGFTEAFF
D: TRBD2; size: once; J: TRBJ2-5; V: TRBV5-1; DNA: TGCGCCAGCAGTAGCGGGGGCTTAGAGACCCAGTACTTC; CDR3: CASSSGGLETQYF
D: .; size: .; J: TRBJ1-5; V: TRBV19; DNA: TGTGCCAGTCAACCGGGACGGTATAGCAATCAGCCCCAGCATTTT; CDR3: CASQPGRYSNQPQHF
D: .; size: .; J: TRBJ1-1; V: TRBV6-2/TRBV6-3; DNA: TGTGCCAGCAGTTACCCCTGGGGGGGAAACACTGAAGCTTTCTTT; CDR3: CASSYPWGGNTEAFF
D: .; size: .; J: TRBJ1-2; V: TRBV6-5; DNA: TGTGCCAGCAGTTACTCTGGGGGGCCTGGCTACACCTTC; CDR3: CASSYSGGPGYTF
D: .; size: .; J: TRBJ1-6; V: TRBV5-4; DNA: TGTGCCAGCAGCCCTTTGTCTAATTCACCCCTCCACTTT; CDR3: CASSPLSNSPLHF
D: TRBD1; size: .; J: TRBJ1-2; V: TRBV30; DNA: TGTGCCTGGAATCCAGGGGGCTGGGGTGGCTACACCTTC; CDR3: CAWNPGGWGGYTF
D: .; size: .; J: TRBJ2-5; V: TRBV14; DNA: TGTGCCAGCAGCCAAGTTTTATGGGCCCAAAAAGAGACCCAGTACTTC; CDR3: CASSQVLWAQKETQYF
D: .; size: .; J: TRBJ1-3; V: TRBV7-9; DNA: TGTGCCAGCAGCTTCCCGGTCGTTGCTGGAAACACCATATATTTT; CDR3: CASSFPVVAGNTIYF
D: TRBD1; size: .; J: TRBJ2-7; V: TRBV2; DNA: TGTGCCAGCAGACAAGGGACAGGGGGATACGGCGAGCAGTACTTC; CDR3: CASRQGTGGYGEQYF
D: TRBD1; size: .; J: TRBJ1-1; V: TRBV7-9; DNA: TGTGCCAGCAGGTCTACAGGGGTAGCAGGGGAAGCTTTCTTT; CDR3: CASRSTGVAGEAFF
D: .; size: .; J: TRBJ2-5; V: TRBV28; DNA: TGTGCCAGCAGCTATGGAGAGACCCAGTACTTC; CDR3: CASSYGETQYF
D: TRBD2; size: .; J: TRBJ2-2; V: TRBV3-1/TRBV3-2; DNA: TGTGCCAGCAGCCATAGACTAGCGGGGATGGCCGGGGAGCTGTTTTTT; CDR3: CASSHRLAGMAGELFF
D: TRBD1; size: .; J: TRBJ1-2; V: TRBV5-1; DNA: TGCGCCAGCAGCTTGGGACAGGGGGCGCGGGGCTACACCTTC; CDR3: CASSLGQGARGYTF
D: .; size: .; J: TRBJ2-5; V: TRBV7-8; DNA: TGTGCCAGCAGCTTAGAGAGGCGTAACGGGGAGACCCAGTACTTC; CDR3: CASSLERRNGETQYF
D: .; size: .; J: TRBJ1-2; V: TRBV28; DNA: TGTGCCAGCAGTTTAGACCTAAACTATGGCTACACCTTC; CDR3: CASSLDLNYGYTF
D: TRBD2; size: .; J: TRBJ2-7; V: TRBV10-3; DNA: TGTGCCACCGGACTAGCGGGGACCTCCTACGAGCAGTACTTC; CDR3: CATGLAGTSYEQYF
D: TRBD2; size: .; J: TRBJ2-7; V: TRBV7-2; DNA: TGTGCCAGCAGCCTCGGACTAGCGGCTTCCTACGAGCAGTACTTC; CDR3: CASSLGLAASYEQYF
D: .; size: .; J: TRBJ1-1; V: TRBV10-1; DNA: TGCGCCAGCAGTGACCCTCATCGGGACGGATCGAACACTGAAGCTTTCTTT; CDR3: CASSDPHRDGSNTEAFF
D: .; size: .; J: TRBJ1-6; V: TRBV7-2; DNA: TGTGCCAGCAGCTTAGGGCAGGGGAGAAATAATTCACCCCTCCACTTT; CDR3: CASSLGQGRNNSPLHF
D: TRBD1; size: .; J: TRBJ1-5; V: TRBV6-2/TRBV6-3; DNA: TGTGCCAGCAGTTACGCTGGACAGGGGAGTTCTGCTCAGCCCCAGCATTTT; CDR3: CASSYAGQGSSAQPQHF
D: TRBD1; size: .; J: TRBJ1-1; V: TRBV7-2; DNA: TGTGCCAGCAGCCTGGGGGACAGGAGGAGTACTGAAGCTTTCTTT; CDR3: CASSLGDRRSTEAFF
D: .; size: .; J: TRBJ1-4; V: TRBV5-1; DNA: TGCGCCAGCAGCTTGGTAGGCGGGGTTGGGGAAAAACTGTTTTTT; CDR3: CASSLVGGVGEKLFF
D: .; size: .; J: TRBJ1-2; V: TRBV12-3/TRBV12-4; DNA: TGTGCCAGCAGCAAGGAGAACTATGGCTACACCTTC; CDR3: CASSKENYGYTF
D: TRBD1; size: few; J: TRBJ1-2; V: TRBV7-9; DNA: TGTGCCAGCAGCTTCGACAGGGACCTTACGGGCTACACCTTC; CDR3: CASSFDRDLTGYTF
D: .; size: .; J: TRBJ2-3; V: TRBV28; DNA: TGTGCCAGCAGTTTCGAACTCCAGACACTCACAGATACGCAGTATTTT; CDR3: CASSFELQTLTDTQYF
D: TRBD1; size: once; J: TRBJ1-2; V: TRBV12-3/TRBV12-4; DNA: TGTGCCAGCACCGAGGCAGGGGGTGGCTACACCTTC; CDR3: CASTEAGGGYTF
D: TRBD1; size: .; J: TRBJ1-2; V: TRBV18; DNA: TGTGCCAGCTCCCCGACAGGGGATGGCTACACCTTC; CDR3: CASSPTGDGYTF
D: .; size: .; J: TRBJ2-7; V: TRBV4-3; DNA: TGCGCCAGCAGCCAAGATCCCCAAACCGTCTACGAGCAGTACTTC; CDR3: CASSQDPQTVYEQYF
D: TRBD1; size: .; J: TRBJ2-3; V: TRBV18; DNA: TGTGCCAGCTCACTTAGGACAGGGAAATCAGATACGCAGTATTTT; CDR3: CASSLRTGKSDTQYF
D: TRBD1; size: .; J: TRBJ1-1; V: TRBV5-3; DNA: TGTGCCAGAAGCTTGGGTACAGGGGAGGAGTGCACTGAAGCTTTCTTT; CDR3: CARSLGTGEECTEAFF
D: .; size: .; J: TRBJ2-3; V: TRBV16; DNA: TGTGCCAGCAGCCCATCCATGGCAGGAAGGGACACAGATACGCAGTATTTT; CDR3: CASSPSMAGRDTDTQYF
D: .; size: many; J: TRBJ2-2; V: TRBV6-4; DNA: TGTGCCAGCAGTAGCGGTCCGGGCAGCCCGACCGGGGAGCTGTTTTTT; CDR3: CASSSGPGSPTGELFF
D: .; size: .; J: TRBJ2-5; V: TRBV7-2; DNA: TGTGCCAGCAGTCCGGGGCGGGAGACCCAGTACTTC; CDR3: CASSPGRETQYF
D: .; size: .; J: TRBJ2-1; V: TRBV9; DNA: TGTGCCAGCAGCGCGGAGGGGCTCCGGGGACCCTACAATGAGCAGTTCTTC; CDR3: CASSAEGLRGPYNEQFF
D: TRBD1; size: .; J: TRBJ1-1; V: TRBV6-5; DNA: TGTGCCAGCAGTTACTCCCGGACAGGAAAAGCTTTCTTT; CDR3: CASSYSRTGKAFF
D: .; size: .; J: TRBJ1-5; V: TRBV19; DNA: TGTGCCAGTAGTATGGTGGATAGCAATCAGCCCCAGCATTTT; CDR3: CASSMVDSNQPQHF
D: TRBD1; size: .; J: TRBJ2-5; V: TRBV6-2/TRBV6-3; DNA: TGTGCCAGCAGTCGACAGGGGTCCCAAGAGACCCAGTACTTC; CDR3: CASSRQGSQETQYF
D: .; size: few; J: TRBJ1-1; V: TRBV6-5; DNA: TGTGCCAGCAGTTACGAAGGTACTGAAGCTTTCTTT; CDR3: CASSYEGTEAFF
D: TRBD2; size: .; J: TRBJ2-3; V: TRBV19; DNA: TGTGCCAGTAGCACCTGGACTAGCGGGGGCACAGATACGCAGTATTTT; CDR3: CASSTWTSGGTDTQYF
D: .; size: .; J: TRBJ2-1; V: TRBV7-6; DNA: TGTGCCAGCAGCTTAGAGTGGCAGGGTACCTACAATGAGCAGTTCTTC; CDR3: CASSLEWQGTYNEQFF
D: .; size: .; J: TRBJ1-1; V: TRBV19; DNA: TGTGCCAGTAGTATAGGTAGTACAGAAGCTTTCTTT; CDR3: CASSIGSTEAFF
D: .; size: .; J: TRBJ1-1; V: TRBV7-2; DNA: TGTGCCAGCAGCTTAGTAACGGGGACTGAAGCTTTCTTT; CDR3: CASSLVTGTEAFF
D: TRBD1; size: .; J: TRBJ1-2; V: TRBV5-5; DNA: TGTGCCAGCAGCGCATCAGGGGGGAACTATGGCTACACCTTC; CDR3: CASSASGGNYGYTF